One T cell receptor (beta chain) is described in this entry. The sample is drawn from a study of immune cell composition in non-small cell lung cancer. Study-wide background: Lung adenocarcinoma or squamous carcinoma made up most tumours.

The V gene end was trimmed by 1 base and the J gene end by 4 bases; junction bases not matched to a gene: 5. Germline CDR1 reads LGHNT; CDR2 reads FRNRAP. The CDR3 loop spans 15 amino acids. Using immunoSEQ multiplex PCR, the repertoire was profiled, and TCRdb retains in-frame clones only, with some absent. This table holds 1,800 or so clones, roughly 85% found once. The sample was lung tumor tissue. This clonotype was obtained from a human donor with non-small cell lung cancer. This rearrangement joins TRBV12-5 to TRBJ1-2; the match to TRBD1 covers 8 bases. DNA for the CDR3: TGTGCTAGTGGTTTGGGACAGGGGAGCGGCTATGGCTACACCTTC. Its translation is CASGLGQGSGYGYTF.